These 15 T cell receptor beta chains came from one sample sequenced in a study of metastatic and nonmetastatic thyroid tumors. Each patient went into thyroid surgery without having received any treatment. TCRdb recomputed clones from the PCR reads via MiXCR. This table holds 25,000 to 35,000 clones, approximately 17% found once. The sequencing sample was made of blood. Every receptor here comes from a female donor with papillary thyroid cancer or a benign thyroid nodule (not recorded which). Some clones in this sample may be carry-over from other donors' samples.

This rearrangement joins TRBV6-1 to TRBJ1-1; the D is unclear. CDR1 is MNHNS and CDR2 is SASEGT in the germline V gene. Trimming shortened V by 10 bases and J by 0 bases, and 9 bases separated the two germline ends. This CDR3 is 12 amino acids long. The CDR3 DNA sequence: TGTGCCATCTTGACGGTGAACACTGAAGCTTTCTTT. This translates into CAILTVNTEAFF.

This sequence joins TRBV5-5 and TRBJ2-7; the D gene is possibly TRBD2 (5 bases). Trimming pared 2 bases from V and 6 bases from J, leaving 9 bases between. Germline lookup yields CDR1 SGHKS and CDR2 YYEKEE (reference sequence). CDR3 length: 12 amino acids. In nucleotides, the CDR3 is TGTGCCAGCAGCTTCCGGGGTTTCGAGCAGTACTTC. As protein: CASSFRGFEQYF.

This clone showed up many times. The chain has TRBV5-1 and TRBJ2-5, with 9 bases aligning to TRBD2. This CDR3 is 15 amino acids long. The germline CDR1 and CDR2 sequences are SGHRS and YFSETQ. J was trimmed by 2 bases and V by 0 bases; bases with no gene match: 2. CDR3 DNA: TGCGCCAGCAGCTTGGATAGCGGGAGACAAGAGACCCAGTACTTC. It translates to CASSLDSGRQETQYF. The entire variable domain, with the rest obtained from reference TRBV5-1 and TRBJ2-5, is as follows: KAGVTQTPRYLIKTRGQQVTLSCSPISGHRSVSWYQQTPGQGLQFLFEYFSETQRNKGNFPGRFSGRQFSNSRSEMNVSTLELGDSALYLCASSLDSGRQETQYFGPGTRLLVL.

Details on this clone: The junction departs from the called germline gene at one end, perhaps through a read error. The CDR3 reads CATSLCGQTQQYF. Here the CDR3 DNA reads TGTGCCACCAGCCTGTGTGGGCAGACGCAGCAGTACTTC. The rearrangement joins TRBV5-5 to TRBJ2-7; D unresolved. CDR3 length equals 13 residues. Germline loops: CDR1 SGHKS, CDR2 YYEKEE (reference sequence).

Many counts were recorded for this clone. The V and J genes are TRBV5-1 and TRBJ2-3; 11 nucleotides agree with TRBD2. Losses at the gene ends were 4 bases for V and 1 base for J; bases not matched to a gene: 5. CDR3 length: 16 residues. The germline gives CDR1 SGHRS, CDR2 YFSETQ. CDR3 in DNA: TGCGCCAGCAGCCCATGGACTAGCGGGCGCACAGATACGCAGTATTTT. Its translation is CASSPWTSGRTDTQYF.

Turning to this clone: A junction end diverges from the germline sequence, so it may reflect a read error. This chain joins TRBV6-2 or TRBV6-3 and TRBJ2-1; a possible D gene is TRBD2 (5 bases). The CDR3 sequence is 14 residues long. The germline V gene encodes CDR1 MNHEY and CDR2 SVGEGT. The CDR3 DNA reads as TGTGCCACCCTACTAGGACTGGACCCCTCGAACGCTAGATTC. Encoded protein: CATLLGLDPSNARF.

This clone was counted at least ten times. The identical CDR3 is also encoded by other nucleotide sequences in the sample. CDR3 loop: CSARTLGGGQPQHF. In DNA form, the CDR3 reads TGCAGTGCTAGAACCCTCGGGGGCGGTCAGCCCCAGCATTTT. The gene calls are TRBV20-1 and TRBJ1-5, with D possibly being TRBD1 (6 bases). The CDR3 extends over 14 amino acids. Germline-derived CDR1 and CDR2 are DFQATT and SNEGSKA (reference sequence). V was clipped by 2 bases and J by 6 bases, with 14 bases between them.

Relative to its sample, this clone is medium-sized (0.01 to 0.1%). The chain links TRBV20-1 to TRBJ2-3, with TRBD2 identical over 12 bases. This CDR3 region has 15 residues. The V and J ends lost 6 bases and 4 bases, in that order; junction bases with no gene match: 8. Looked up from germline, CDR1 is DFQATT and CDR2 is SNEGSKA (reference sequence). The CDR3 DNA follows: TGCAGTGCAACGGGACTAGCGGGTTTTGCAGATACGCAGTATTTT. This translates into CSATGLAGFADTQYF.

This clone showed up many times. CDR3 bases: TGTGCCAGCAACCATAGGCCGTTCGCGAACACCGGGGAGCTGTTTTTT. Translation: CASNHRPFANTGELFF. This sequence joins TRBV12-3 or TRBV12-4 and TRBJ2-2; D call uncertain. The CDR3 sequence is 16 residues long. Trimming removed 7 bases from V and 0 bases from J, with 15 bases in between.

This clone was detected many times. The chain is built from TRBV5-5 and TRBJ1-6; D unclear. V shed 8 bases and J shed 4 bases, with 13 bases lying between them. The CDR3 spans 14 residues. Germline CDR1 is SGHKS and CDR2 is YYEKEE (reference sequence). Here the CDR3 reads CASIGPTYNSPLHF. The CDR3 DNA is TGTGCCAGTATAGGGCCAACATATAATTCACCCCTCCACTTT.

This clone was seen repeatedly, ten times or more. This chain connects TRBV7-7 to TRBJ2-1; D is unclear. Per germline, CDR1 SSHAT and CDR2 FNYEAQ (reference sequence). Trimming removed 1 base at V and 5 bases at J, with 9 bases between. The CDR3 spans 14 residues. CDR3 amino acids: CASSLGVGNNEQFF. The CDR3 nucleotides are TGTGCCAGCAGCTTAGGGGTTGGGAACAATGAGCAGTTCTTC.

This clone appeared many times. The V and J genes are TRBV7-3 and TRBJ2-7, with 9 positions matching TRBD1. V shed 5 bases and J 3 bases; nucleotides not matched to a gene: 8. There are 15 residues in the CDR3. The germline V gene encodes CDR1 SGHTA and CDR2 FQGTGA. As DNA, the CDR3 is TGTGCCAGCAGCCTCCGGGACAGGGCTGACTACGAGCAGTACTTC. The encoded protein is CASSLRDRADYEQYF.

By share, this clone counts as medium-sized. The V gene is TRBV7-9, the J gene TRBJ1-1, with D unclear. The V gene's germline CDR1 is SEHNR and CDR2 FQNEAQ (reference sequence). This CDR3 is 12 amino acids long. The germline V and J ends were trimmed by 1 base and 10 bases, with 10 bases remaining between them. DNA of the CDR3: TGTGCCAGCAGCTTAGGGGGTAAGGGAGCTTTCTTT. Amino acids: CASSLGGKGAFF.

This clone was seen repeatedly, ten times or more. The DNA of the CDR3 is TGTGCCAGCAGCTTAGCGGGGACAGACTACGAGCAGTACTTC. Its protein is CASSLAGTDYEQYF. This rearrangement joins TRBV7-9 to TRBJ2-7; 7 bases align to TRBD1. The CDR3 has 14 residues. Germline V gene data show CDR1 as SEHNR and CDR2 as FQNEAQ (reference sequence). J was trimmed by 3 bases and V by 0 bases; bases with no gene match: 2.

Ten or more counts support this clone. The V gene is TRBV20-1, the J gene TRBJ2-5, with TRBD1 matching 9 bases. CDR1 and CDR2 (germline): DFQATT, SNEGSKA (reference sequence). The CDR3 is made up of 14 amino acids. Trimming removed 5 bases from V and 5 bases from J; junction bases left unmatched: 9. Here the CDR3 reads CSASTGTGLETQYF. CDR3 DNA: TGCAGTGCTTCCACCGGGACAGGGTTGGAGACCCAGTACTTC.